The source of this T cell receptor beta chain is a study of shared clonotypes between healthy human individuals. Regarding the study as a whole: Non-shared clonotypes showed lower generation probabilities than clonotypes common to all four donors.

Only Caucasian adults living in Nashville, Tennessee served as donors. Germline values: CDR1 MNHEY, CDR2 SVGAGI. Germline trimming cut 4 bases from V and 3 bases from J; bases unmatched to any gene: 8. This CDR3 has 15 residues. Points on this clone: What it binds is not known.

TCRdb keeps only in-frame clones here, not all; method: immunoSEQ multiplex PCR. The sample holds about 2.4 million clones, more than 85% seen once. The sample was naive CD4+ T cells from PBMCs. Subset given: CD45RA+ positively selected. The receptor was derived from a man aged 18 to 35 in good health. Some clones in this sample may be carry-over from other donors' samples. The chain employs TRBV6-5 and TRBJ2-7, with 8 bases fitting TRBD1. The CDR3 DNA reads TGTGCCAGCAGTTCCGAGGGGACAGGAATCTACGAGCAGTACTTC. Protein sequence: CASSSEGTGIYEQYF.